This T cell receptor beta chain was captured in a study of blood T cells in healthy people across ages. Study-level results: TCR beta diversity, measured per million T cells, fell in a roughly linear way with age. Diversity of TCR beta correlated strongly with naive T cell percentage.

The CDR3 length is 15 residues. Germline lookup yields CDR1 SQVTM and CDR2 ANQGSEA. With 8 bases clipped from V and 3 bases from J, the junction kept 13 bases outside the gene matches. With a J-beta primer mix and a sample-barcoded 5' primer, a second PCR ran about 7 to 12 cycles. Unique molecular identifiers of 12 random nucleotides labeled each cDNA. TCRdb reanalysed the 5' RACE reads using MiXCR and keeps one entry per CDR3 protein. The data show 1.5 million to 2 million distinct CDR3 sequences, 49% seen once. Worth noting for this clonotype: The antigen remains undetermined.

They isolated at least 6 million PBMCs from each sample. This chain joins TRBV29-1 and TRBJ2-7; 10 bases are shared with TRBD1. The sequenced material came from blood. This TCR derives from a woman in her thirties or forties in good health. This CDR3 is CSTMDRGDLNYEQYF. The CDR3 nucleotides are TGCAGCACTATGGACAGGGGGGATTTAAACTACGAGCAGTACTTC.